The present T cell receptor beta chain was sequenced within a study of shared clonotypes between healthy human individuals. Repertoires were generated with immunoSEQ multiplex PCR, while TCRdb's copy carries only in-frame clones and drops some. The sample holds 1,400,000 or so clones, approximately 98.5% seen once. Germline CDR1 is SNHLY and CDR2 is FYNNEI. V shed 6 bases and J 4 bases; nucleotides not matched to a gene: 13. This CDR3 region has 18 residues. Notes on this clone: The antigen remains undetermined.

Findings and limits, study-wide: Memory subsets generally showed smaller estimated richness than naive subsets did.

The clonotype was recovered from a man aged 25-45 years in good health. The chain joins TRBV2 to TRBJ2-7, with 15 bases fitting TRBD2. Sequencing was done on a sample of naive CD4+ T cells sorted from blood. The subset here: CD45RA+ positively selected. CDR3 DNA sequence: TGTGCCAGCAGGTATTCCGGGACTAGCGGGAGGCACATTTACGAGCAGTACTTC. It encodes CASRYSGTSGRHIYEQYF.